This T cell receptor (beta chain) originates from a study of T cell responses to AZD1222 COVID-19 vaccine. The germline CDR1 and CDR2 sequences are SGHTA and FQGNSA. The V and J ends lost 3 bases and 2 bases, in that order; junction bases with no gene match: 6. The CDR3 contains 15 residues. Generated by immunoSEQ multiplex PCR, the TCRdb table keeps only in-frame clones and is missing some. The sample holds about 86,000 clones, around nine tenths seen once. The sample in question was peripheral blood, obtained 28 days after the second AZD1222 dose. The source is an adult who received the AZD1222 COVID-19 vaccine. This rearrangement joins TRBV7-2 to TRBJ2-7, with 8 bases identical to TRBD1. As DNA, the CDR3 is TGTGCCAGCAGCTTCCCCGGGACAGGTCCCTACGAGCAGTACTTC. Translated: CASSFPGTGPYEQYF.